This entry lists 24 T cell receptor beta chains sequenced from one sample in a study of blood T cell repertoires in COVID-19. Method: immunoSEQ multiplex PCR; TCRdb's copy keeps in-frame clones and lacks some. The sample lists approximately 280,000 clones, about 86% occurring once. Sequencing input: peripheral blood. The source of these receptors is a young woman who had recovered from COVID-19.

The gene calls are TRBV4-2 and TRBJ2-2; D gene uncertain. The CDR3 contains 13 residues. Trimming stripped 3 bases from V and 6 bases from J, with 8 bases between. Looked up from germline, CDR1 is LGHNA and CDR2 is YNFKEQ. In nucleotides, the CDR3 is TGTGCCAGCAGCCATTCCCTATCCGGGGAGCTGTTTTTT. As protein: CASSHSLSGELFF.

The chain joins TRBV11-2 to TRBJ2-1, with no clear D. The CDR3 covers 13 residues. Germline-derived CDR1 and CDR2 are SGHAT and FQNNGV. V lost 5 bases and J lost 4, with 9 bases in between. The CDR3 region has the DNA TGTGCCAGCAGCCCCCCGGGTTACAATGAGCAGTTCTTC. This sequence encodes CASSPPGYNEQFF.

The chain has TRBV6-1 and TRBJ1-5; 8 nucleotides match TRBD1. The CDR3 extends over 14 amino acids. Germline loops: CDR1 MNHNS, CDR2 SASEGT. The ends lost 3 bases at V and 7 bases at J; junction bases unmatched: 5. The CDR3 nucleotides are TGTGCCAGCAGTGAGGCGACAGGGGACCAGCCCCAGCATTTT. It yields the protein CASSEATGDQPQHF.

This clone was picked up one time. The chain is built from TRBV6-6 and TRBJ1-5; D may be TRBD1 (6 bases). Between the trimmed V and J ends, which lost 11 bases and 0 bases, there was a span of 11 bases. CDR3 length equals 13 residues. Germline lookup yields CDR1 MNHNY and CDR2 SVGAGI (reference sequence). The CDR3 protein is CAGGGDSNQPQHF. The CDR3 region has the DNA TGTGCCGGAGGGGGGGATAGCAATCAGCCCCAGCATTTT.

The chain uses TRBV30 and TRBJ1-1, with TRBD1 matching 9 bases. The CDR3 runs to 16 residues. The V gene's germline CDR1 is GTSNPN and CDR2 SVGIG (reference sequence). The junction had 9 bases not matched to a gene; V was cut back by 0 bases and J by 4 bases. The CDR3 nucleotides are TGTGCCTGGAGTGTACCCCGGACAGGGGTGGCCACTGAAGCTTTCTTT. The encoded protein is CAWSVPRTGVATEAFF.

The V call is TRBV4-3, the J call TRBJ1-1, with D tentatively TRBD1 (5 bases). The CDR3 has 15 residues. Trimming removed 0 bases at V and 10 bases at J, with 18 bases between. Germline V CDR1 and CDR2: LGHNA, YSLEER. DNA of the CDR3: TGCGCCAGCAGCCAAGATAAAGGGCGGCAGGGTTTAGCTTTCTTT. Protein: CASSQDKGRQGLAFF.

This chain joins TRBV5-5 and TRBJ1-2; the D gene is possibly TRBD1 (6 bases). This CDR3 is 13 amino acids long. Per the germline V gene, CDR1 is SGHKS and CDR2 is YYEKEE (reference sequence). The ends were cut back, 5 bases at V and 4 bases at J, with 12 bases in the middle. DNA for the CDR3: TGTGCCAGCAGTAGTGGGACATCCTATGGCTACACCTTC. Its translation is CASSSGTSYGYTF.

In DNA, the CDR3 is TGTGCCAGCAGGTGGAGACAGGGAAACGATGAGCAGTTCTTC. Its protein product is CASRWRQGNDEQFF. The J gene is TRBJ2-1, the V gene TRBV7-2; the match to TRBD1 covers 7 bases. CDR1 is SGHTA and CDR2 is FQGNSA in the germline V gene. Losses at the gene ends were 6 bases for V and 8 bases for J; bases not matched to a gene: 10. The CDR3 contains 14 residues.

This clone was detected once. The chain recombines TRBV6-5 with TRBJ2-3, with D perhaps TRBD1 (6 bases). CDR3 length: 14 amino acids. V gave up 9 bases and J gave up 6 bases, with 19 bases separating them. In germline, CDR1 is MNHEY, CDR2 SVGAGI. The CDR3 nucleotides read TGTGCCAGTACTGGGGGCTTAACCATTGATACGCAGTATTTT. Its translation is CASTGGLTIDTQYF.

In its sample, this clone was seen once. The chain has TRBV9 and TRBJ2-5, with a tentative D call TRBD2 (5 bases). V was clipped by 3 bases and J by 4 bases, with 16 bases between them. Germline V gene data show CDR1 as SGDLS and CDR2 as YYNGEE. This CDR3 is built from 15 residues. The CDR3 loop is CASSAGNLLAETQYF. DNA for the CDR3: TGTGCCAGCAGCGCGGGAAATCTCTTAGCAGAGACCCAGTACTTC.

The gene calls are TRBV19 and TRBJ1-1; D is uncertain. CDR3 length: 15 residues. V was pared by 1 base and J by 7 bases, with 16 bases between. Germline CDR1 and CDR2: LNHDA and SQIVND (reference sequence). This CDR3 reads CASSIAPSKLDEAFF. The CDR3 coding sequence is TGTGCCAGTAGTATAGCGCCATCGAAACTAGATGAAGCTTTCTTT.

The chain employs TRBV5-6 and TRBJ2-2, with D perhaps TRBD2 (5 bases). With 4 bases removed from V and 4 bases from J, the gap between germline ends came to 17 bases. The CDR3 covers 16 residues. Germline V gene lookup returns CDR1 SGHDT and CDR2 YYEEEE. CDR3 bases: TGTGCCAGCAGCCCGGTGGCGGGCTCATTCACCGGGGAGCTGTTTTTT. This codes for CASSPVAGSFTGELFF.

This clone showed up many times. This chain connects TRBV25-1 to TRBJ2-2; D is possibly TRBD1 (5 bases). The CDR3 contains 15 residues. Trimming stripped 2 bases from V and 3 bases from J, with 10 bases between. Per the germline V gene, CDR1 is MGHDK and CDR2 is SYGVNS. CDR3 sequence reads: CASSERGRDTGELFF. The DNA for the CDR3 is TGTGCCAGCAGTGAAAGGGGCAGGGACACCGGGGAGCTGTTTTTT.

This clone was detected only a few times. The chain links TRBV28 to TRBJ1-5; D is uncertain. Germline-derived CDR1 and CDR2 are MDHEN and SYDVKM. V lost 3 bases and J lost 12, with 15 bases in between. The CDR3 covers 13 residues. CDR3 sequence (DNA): TGTGCCAGCAGTTTGTCGCGGGGTCACAACCAGCATTTT. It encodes CASSLSRGHNQHF.

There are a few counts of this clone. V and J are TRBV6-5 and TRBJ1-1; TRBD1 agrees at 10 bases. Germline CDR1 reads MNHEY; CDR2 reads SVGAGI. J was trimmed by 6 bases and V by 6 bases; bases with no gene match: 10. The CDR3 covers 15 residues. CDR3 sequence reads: CASRHTRGQGSEAFF. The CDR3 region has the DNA TGTGCCAGCAGGCATACCAGGGGACAGGGGTCTGAAGCTTTCTTT.

In DNA form, the CDR3 reads TGTGCCAGCAGTATAACAGGGGATTCCGAGCAGTACTTC. Amino acids: CASSITGDSEQYF. The J gene is TRBJ2-7, the V gene TRBV28; 7 nucleotides align to TRBD1. This CDR3 contains 13 residues. Per germline, CDR1 MDHEN and CDR2 SYDVKM. The J segment lost 6 bases and the V segment lost 5 bases, leaving 7 bases of the junction unmatched.

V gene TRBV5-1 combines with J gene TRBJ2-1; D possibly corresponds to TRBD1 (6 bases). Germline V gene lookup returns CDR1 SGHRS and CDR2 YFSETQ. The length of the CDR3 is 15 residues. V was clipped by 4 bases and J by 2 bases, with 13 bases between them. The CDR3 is CASSPSGTPYNEQFF. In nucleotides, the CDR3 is TGCGCCAGCAGCCCTTCCGGGACACCCTACAATGAGCAGTTCTTC.

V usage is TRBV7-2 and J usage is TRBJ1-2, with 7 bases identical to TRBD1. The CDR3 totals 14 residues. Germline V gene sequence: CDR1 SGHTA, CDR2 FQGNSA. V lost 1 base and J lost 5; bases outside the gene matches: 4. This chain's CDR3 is CASSLDGTDYGYTF. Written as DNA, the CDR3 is TGTGCCAGCAGCTTAGATGGGACAGATTATGGCTACACCTTC. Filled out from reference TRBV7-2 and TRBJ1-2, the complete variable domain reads GAGVSQSPSNKVTEKGKDVELRCDPISGHTALYWYRQSLGQGLEFLIYFQGNSAPDKSGLPSDRFSAERTGGSVSTLTIQRTQQEDSAVYLCASSLDGTDYGYTFGSGTRLTVV.

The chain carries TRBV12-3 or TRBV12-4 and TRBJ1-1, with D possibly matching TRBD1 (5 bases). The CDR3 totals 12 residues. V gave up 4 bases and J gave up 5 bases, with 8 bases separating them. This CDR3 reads CASSSQGTEAFF. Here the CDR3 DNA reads TGTGCCAGCAGTTCCCAGGGAACTGAAGCTTTCTTT.

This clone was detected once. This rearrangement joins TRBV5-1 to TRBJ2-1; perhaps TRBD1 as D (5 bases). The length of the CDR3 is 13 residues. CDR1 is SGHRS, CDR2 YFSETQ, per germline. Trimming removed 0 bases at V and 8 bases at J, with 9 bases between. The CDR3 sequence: CASSLGDSYEQFF. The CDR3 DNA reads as TGCGCCAGCAGCTTGGGTGACAGTTATGAGCAGTTCTTC.

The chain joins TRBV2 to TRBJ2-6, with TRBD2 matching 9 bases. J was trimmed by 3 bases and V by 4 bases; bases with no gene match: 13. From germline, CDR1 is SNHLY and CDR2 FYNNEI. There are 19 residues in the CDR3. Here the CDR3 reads CASSALRSGGQVGANVLTF. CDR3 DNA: TGTGCCAGCAGTGCCTTAAGGAGCGGGGGGCAAGTTGGGGCCAACGTCCTGACTTTC.

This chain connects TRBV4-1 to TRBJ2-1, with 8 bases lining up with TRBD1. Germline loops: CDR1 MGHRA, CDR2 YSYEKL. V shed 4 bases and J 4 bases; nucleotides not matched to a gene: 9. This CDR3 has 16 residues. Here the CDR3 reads CASSPWDRQFYNEQFF. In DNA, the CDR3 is TGCGCCAGCAGCCCTTGGGACAGGCAATTTTACAATGAGCAGTTCTTC.

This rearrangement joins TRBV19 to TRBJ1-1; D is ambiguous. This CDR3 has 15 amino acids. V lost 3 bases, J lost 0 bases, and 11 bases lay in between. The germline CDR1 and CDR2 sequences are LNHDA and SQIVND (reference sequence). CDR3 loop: CASSMIAILNTEAFF. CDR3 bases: TGTGCCAGTAGTATGATAGCAATCTTGAACACTGAAGCTTTCTTT.

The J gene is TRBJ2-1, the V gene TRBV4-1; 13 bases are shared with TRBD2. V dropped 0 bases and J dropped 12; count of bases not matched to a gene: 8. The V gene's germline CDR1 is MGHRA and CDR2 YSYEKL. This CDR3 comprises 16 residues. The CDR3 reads CASSQDRLAGGLGQFF. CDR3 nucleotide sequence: TGCGCCAGCAGCCAAGATCGACTAGCGGGGGGTTTAGGGCAGTTCTTC.